The 16 T cell receptor beta chains listed next were all sequenced from one sample in a study of T cells after yellow fever vaccination. TCRdb reprocessed the 5' RACE reads with MiXCR, giving one entry per CDR3 protein. Of 510,000 or so distinct CDR3 sequences listed, 15% to 20% are singletons. The input for sequencing was PBMCs, taken 15 days after the yellow fever booster vaccination. These receptor sequences come from a man aged 25 to 45 who received the YFV17D yellow fever vaccine.

This clonotype was counted a few times. V and J are TRBV19 and TRBJ1-5, with 8 bases that match TRBD1. The ends lost 3 bases at V and 4 bases at J; junction bases unmatched: 8. This CDR3 has 16 amino acids. Germline V gene sequence: CDR1 LNHDA, CDR2 SQIVND (reference sequence). The CDR3 reads CASSIFSGTGNQPQHF. The CDR3 nucleotides are TGTGCCAGTAGTATTTTTTCCGGGACAGGTAATCAGCCCCAGCATTTT.

This sequence joins TRBV21-1 and TRBJ2-1; the table's D call TRBD2 went unverified against the DNA. TRBV21-1 is a known pseudogene. There are 17 residues in the CDR3. DNA for the CDR3: TGTGCCAGCAGCTCCTCCCCCAGAGAGGGAACGTCCAATGAGCAGTTCTTC. As protein: CASSSSPREGTSNEQFF.

The chain has TRBV10-1 and TRBJ2-7, with D unresolved. Germline V gives CDR1 WNHNN, CDR2 SYGVQD (reference sequence). This CDR3 has 9 residues. V was clipped by 7 bases and J by 5 bases, with 3 bases between them. The CDR3 coding sequence is TGCGCCAGCACGAACGAGCAGTACTTC. Residues: CASTNEQYF.

Ten or more counts support this clonotype. The chain carries TRBV29-1 and TRBJ1-1; maybe TRBD1 (5 bases). The CDR3 covers 15 residues. Trimming left V 3 bases short and J 0 bases short, with 14 bases between. The germline V gene has CDR1 SQVTM and CDR2 ANQGSEA. This CDR3 reads CSVENPGQLNTEAFF. The DNA of the CDR3 is TGCAGCGTTGAGAACCCTGGACAACTGAACACTGAAGCTTTCTTT.

This clonotype was observed a few times. The rearrangement uses TRBV7-2 and TRBJ2-1; 7 bases agree with TRBD1. The length of the CDR3 is 17 residues. The V gene's germline CDR1 is SGHTA and CDR2 FQGNSA. V lost 1 base and J lost 3; bases outside the gene matches: 9. The CDR3 DNA sequence: TGTGCCAGCAGCTTAGGGGGAAGGGGACAGATCTACAATGAGCAGTTCTTC. Translation gives CASSLGGRGQIYNEQFF.

This clonotype was detected only a few times. The chain employs TRBV11-2 and TRBJ2-5; perhaps D is TRBD1 or TRBD2 (6 bases each). The CDR3 length is 20 residues. Germline V gene sequence: CDR1 SGHAT, CDR2 FQNNGV. Trimming pared 5 bases from V and 5 bases from J, leaving 33 bases between. CDR3 region: CASSPNTYEPQRGDRETQYF. CDR3 DNA: TGTGCCAGCAGCCCAAACACTTACGAACCACAAAGGGGGGACCGGGAGACCCAGTACTTC.

The chain has TRBV7-6 and TRBJ2-1, with TRBD2 matching 9 bases. From germline, CDR1 is SGHVS and CDR2 FNYEAQ. CDR3 length: 14 residues. V was pared by 5 bases and J by 5 bases, with 4 bases of the junction left unmatched. In DNA, the CDR3 is TGTGCCAGCAGCATGGGACTAGCTAACAATGAGCAGTTCTTC. Encoded protein: CASSMGLANNEQFF.

In its sample, this clonotype was seen a few times. The J gene is TRBJ2-5, the V gene TRBV15; D is possibly TRBD2 (6 bases). Trimming shortened V by 7 bases and J by 3 bases, and 12 bases separated the two germline ends. The CDR3 extends over 13 amino acids. CDR1 is LNHNV, CDR2 YYDKDF, per germline (reference sequence). The chain's CDR3 is CATKGVAEETQYF. In DNA form, the CDR3 reads TGTGCCACCAAGGGTGTAGCGGAAGAGACCCAGTACTTC. The variable domain in full, completed from reference TRBV15 and TRBJ2-5, reads DAMVIQNPRYQVTQFGKPVTLSCSQTLNHNVMYWYQQKSSQAPKLLFHYYDKDFNNEADTPDNFQSRRPNTSFCFLDIRSPGLGDTAMYLCATKGVAEETQYFGPGTRLLVL.

This clonotype was observed a handful of times. The rearrangement links TRBV6-5 to TRBJ1-5; TRBD1 matches 8 bases. The ends lost 6 bases at V and 7 bases at J; junction bases unmatched: 2. The CDR3 is 12 amino acids. Per the germline V gene, CDR1 is MNHEY and CDR2 is SVGAGI. CDR3 region: CASRTGEQPQHF. The DNA of the CDR3 is TGTGCCAGCAGGACAGGGGAGCAGCCCCAGCATTTT.

J is TRBJ2-3 and V is TRBV4-2; perhaps TRBD2 as D (5 bases). The V end was cut by 0 bases, the J end by 5 bases, with 15 bases between. The germline V gene has CDR1 LGHNA and CDR2 YNFKEQ. This CDR3 region has 16 residues. The CDR3 reads CASSQEGNLRGDTQYF. The DNA for the CDR3 is TGTGCCAGCAGCCAAGAGGGGAACCTCCGGGGAGATACGCAGTATTTT.

The chain uses TRBV20-1 and TRBJ1-1, with D tentatively TRBD1 (5 bases). The CDR3 is 14 residues long. Trimming removed 5 bases from V and 6 bases from J, with 19 bases in between. The germline V gene has CDR1 DFQATT and CDR2 SNEGSKA (reference sequence). As DNA, the CDR3 is TGCAGTGCTTCGGACGAGGGGAGGGTTTCTGAAGCTTTCTTT. Its translation: CSASDEGRVSEAFF.

Only a few counts were recorded for this clonotype. V gene TRBV24-1 combines with J gene TRBJ2-3, with D maybe TRBD2 (6 bases). The CDR3 runs 13 residues. V was pared by 7 bases and J by 5 bases, with 12 bases between. Germline V gene sequence: CDR1 KGHDR, CDR2 SFDVKD. CDR3 in amino acids: CATRGTSKDTQYF. CDR3 coding DNA: TGTGCCACCAGAGGGACTTCTAAAGATACGCAGTATTTT.

The rearrangement links TRBV28 to TRBJ1-4; D perhaps matches TRBD1 (5 bases). The CDR3 extends over 14 amino acids. Germline V CDR1 and CDR2: MDHEN, SYDVKM. V was cut by 8 bases and J by 8 bases, with 18 bases left in between. CDR3 sequence (DNA): TGTGCCAGCGGAGAAACGGGACGACCCGAAAAACTGTTTTTT. Amino acids: CASGETGRPEKLFF.

V and J are TRBV11-2 and TRBJ2-1; 12 bases are a match to TRBD2. The CDR3 contains 16 residues. Trimming cost V 1 base and J 4 bases; bases outside gene matches: 2. Germline assignment: CDR1 SGHAT and CDR2 FQNNGV. This CDR3 is CASSLGTSGRYNEQFF. CDR3 nucleotides: TGTGCCAGCAGCTTAGGAACTAGCGGGAGGTACAATGAGCAGTTCTTC.

This clonotype was detected many times. The chain combines TRBV12-3 or TRBV12-4 with TRBJ2-3, with D possibly matching TRBD1 (5 bases). V was clipped by 6 bases and J by 5 bases, with 9 bases between them. CDR3 length equals 12 residues. The CDR3 sequence is CASSEQVDTQYF. CDR3 bases: TGTGCCAGCAGCGAACAGGTAGATACGCAGTATTTT.

The V gene is TRBV20-1, the J gene TRBJ2-3; 8 bases are shared with TRBD2. In germline, CDR1 is DFQATT, CDR2 SNEGSKA (reference sequence). Trimming took 5 bases from V and 2 from J; bases not matched to a gene: 6. The CDR3 consists of 14 residues. The CDR3 reads CSAEAGDPTDTQYF. In DNA form, the CDR3 reads TGCAGTGCTGAAGCGGGAGATCCCACAGATACGCAGTATTTT.